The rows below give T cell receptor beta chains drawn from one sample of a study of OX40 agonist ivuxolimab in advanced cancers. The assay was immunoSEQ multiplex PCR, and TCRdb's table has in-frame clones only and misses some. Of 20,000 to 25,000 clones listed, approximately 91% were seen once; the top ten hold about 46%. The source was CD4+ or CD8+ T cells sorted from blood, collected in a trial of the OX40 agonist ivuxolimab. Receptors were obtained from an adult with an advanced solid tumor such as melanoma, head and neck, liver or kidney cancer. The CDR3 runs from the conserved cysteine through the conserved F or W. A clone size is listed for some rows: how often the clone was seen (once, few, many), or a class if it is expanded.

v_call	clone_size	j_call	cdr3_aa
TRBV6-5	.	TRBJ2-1	CASTSPHNEQFF
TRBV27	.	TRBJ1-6	CASSLDYPGSGYYSPLHF
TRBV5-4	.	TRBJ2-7	CASSPGQGFYEQYF
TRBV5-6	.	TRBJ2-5	CASSLQRQETQYF
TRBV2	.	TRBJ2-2	CAISDRGSGELFF
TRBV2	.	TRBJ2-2	CASVTGSARAGELFF
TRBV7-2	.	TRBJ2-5	CASSEGGETQYF
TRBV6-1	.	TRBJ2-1	CASSEVRSYNEQFF
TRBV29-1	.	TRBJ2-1	CSVGRLGGEQFF
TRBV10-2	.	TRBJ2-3	CASSGAVTGGAGVTDTQYF
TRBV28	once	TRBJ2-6	CASTNARGAGFTDSGANVLTF
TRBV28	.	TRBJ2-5	CASSFASGGPQETQYF
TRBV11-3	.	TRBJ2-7	CASSTLAGLYEQYF
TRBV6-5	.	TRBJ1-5	CASSYSTQPNQPQHF
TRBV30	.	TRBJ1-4	CARQGGNEKLFF
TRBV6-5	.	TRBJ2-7	CASSYGGQGYEQYF
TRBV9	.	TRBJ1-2	CASSRDHYGYTF
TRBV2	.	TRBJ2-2	CASSEEVTGELFF
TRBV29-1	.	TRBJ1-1	CSVSTANTEAFF
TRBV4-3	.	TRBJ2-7	CASSQDPRVYEQYF
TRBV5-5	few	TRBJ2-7	CASSPRDRAGEQYF
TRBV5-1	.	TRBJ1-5	CASSLYSNQPQHF
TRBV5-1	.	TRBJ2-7	CASSLGPDYEQYF
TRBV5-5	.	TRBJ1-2	CASSLGLWEDYGYTF
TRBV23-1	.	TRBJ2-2	CASSQSGNLAGQNTGELFF
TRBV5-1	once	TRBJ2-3	CASSSDSTDTQYF
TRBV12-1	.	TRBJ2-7	CASSPSGRTSQLHEQYF
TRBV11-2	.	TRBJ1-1	CASSWTVNTEAFF
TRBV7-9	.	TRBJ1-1	CASSLILNMNTEAFF
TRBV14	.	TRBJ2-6	CASSQWDHDSGANVLTF
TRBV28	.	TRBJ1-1	CASSVGQGMGTEAFF
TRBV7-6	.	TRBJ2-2	CASRGLLAAGELFF
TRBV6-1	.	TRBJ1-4	CASSEEAGNLEKLFF
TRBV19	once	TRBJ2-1	CASSPSRAGEQFF
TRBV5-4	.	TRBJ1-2	CASSSGGSAVGTHNGYTF
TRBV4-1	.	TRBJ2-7	CASSQRAGSRYEQYF
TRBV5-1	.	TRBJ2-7	CASSITGTYEQYF
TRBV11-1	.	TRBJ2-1	CASSRSDASSYNEQFF